These T cell receptor beta chains were read from a single sample in a study of technical replicates of blood from a handful of donors. Produced via immunoSEQ multiplex PCR; TCRdb's table is partial and in-frame only. Of approximately 73,000 clones in the sample, roughly 90% are singletons; the top ten hold 0.42%. Sequencing was performed on T cells isolated from PBMCs. The receptors were gathered from a human donor in good health. CDR3s include the opening cysteine and the closing phenylalanine or tryptophan. A D gene is named only where the DNA matches it firmly. Some rows mark clone size as missing; the rest say once, few, many or name a class of expanded clone.

TRBV30,-,TRBJ2-7,TRBD2,CAWTLAGVFYEQYF,TGTGCCTGGACTTTAGCGGGAGTGTTTTACGAGCAGTACTTC
TRBV4-2,-,TRBJ2-7,-,CASSHLEVGSYEQYF,TGTGCCAGCAGCCATCTAGAGGTAGGCTCCTACGAGCAGTACTTC
TRBV2,-,TRBJ2-5,-,CASIKGPSVETQYF,TGTGCCAGCATCAAGGGGCCTAGCGTAGAGACCCAGTACTTC
TRBV29-1,-,TRBJ1-2,-,CSVVGGTIYGYTF,TGCAGCGTTGTGGGGGGAACTATCTATGGCTACACCTTC
TRBV27,once,TRBJ2-1,-,CASSTRGYEQFF,TGTGCCAGCAGTACCCGGGGGTATGAGCAGTTCTTC
TRBV4-1,-,TRBJ2-1,-,CASSPDGGNKFF,TGCGCCAGCAGCCCCGATGGCGGGAATAAGTTCTTC
TRBV5-1,-,TRBJ1-5,TRBD1,CASSPGTGGVQPQHF,TGCGCCAGCAGCCCCGGGACAGGGGGCGTGCAGCCCCAGCATTTT
TRBV11-2,few,TRBJ1-1,-,CASSPLQGNTEAFF,TGTGCCAGCAGCCCACTACAGGGGAACACTGAAGCTTTCTTT
TRBV11-3,-,TRBJ2-3,TRBD2,CASSLGLAAVTLPSDTQYF,TGTGCCAGCAGCCTCGGACTAGCGGCTGTAACCCTACCCTCAGATACGCAGTATTTT
TRBV20-1,-,TRBJ2-7,-,CSVKDSYEQYF,TGCAGTGTTAAGGACAGCTACGAGCAGTACTTC
TRBV9,-,TRBJ2-7,TRBD1,CASSVGDREYEQYF,TGTGCCAGCAGCGTAGGGGACAGGGAGTACGAGCAGTACTTC
TRBV5-1,once,TRBJ2-2,-,CASSEGTLNTGELFF,TGCGCCAGCTCGGAGGGGACCTTGAACACCGGGGAGCTGTTTTTT
TRBV6-1,-,TRBJ1-5,-,CASSDWGHSNQPQHF,TGTGCCAGCAGTGACTGGGGGCATAGCAATCAGCCCCAGCATTTT
TRBV18,-,TRBJ2-1,-,CASSPVSGNYNEQFF,TGTGCCAGCTCACCAGTGAGCGGAAACTACAATGAGCAGTTCTTC
TRBV13,-,TRBJ2-5,-,CASSLGGGTQYF,TGTGCCAGCAGCTTAGGCGGTGGGACCCAGTACTTC
TRBV15,-,TRBJ1-5,-,CATSKDYQPQHF,TGTGCCACCAGCAAGGACTATCAGCCCCAGCATTTT
TRBV29-1,few,TRBJ1-1,TRBD1,CSGTDRGTEAFF,TGCAGCGGGACGGACAGGGGGACTGAAGCTTTCTTT
TRBV5-4,-,TRBJ2-7,-,CASSFYGGPYEQYF,TGTGCCAGCAGCTTTTATGGCGGGCCTTACGAGCAGTACTTC
TRBV5-1,-,TRBJ2-3,-,CASSPVGTRASTDTQYF,TGCGCCAGCAGCCCGGTGGGGACAAGAGCTAGCACAGATACGCAGTATTTT
TRBV7-2,-,TRBJ1-5,-,CASSFSLNQPQHF,TGTGCCAGCAGCTTCAGTCTCAATCAGCCCCAGCATTTT
TRBV19,-,TRBJ1-4,TRBD1,CASSIVQGAREKLFF,TGTGCCAGTAGTATAGTTCAGGGGGCTCGAGAAAAACTGTTTTTT
TRBV29-1,-,TRBJ1-2,TRBD1,CSVVTGTGNGYTF,TGCAGCGTGGTAACCGGGACAGGGAACGGCTACACCTTC
TRBV4-3,-,TRBJ2-1,-,CASSHHTGKQDEQFF,TGCGCCAGCAGCCACCACACCGGGAAGCAAGATGAGCAGTTCTTC
TRBV2,-,TRBJ2-7,-,CASFSGAAYEQYF,TGTGCCAGCTTTTCCGGAGCCGCCTACGAGCAGTACTTC
TRBV7-9,-,TRBJ2-5,TRBD1,CASSPQQGALETQYF,TGTGCCAGCAGCCCTCAACAGGGGGCTTTGGAGACCCAGTACTTC
TRBV9,-,TRBJ1-1,TRBD1,CASSADNHRDRLMNTEAFF,TGTGCCAGCAGCGCCGATAACCACCGGGACAGGCTGATGAACACTGAAGCTTTCTTT
TRBV25-1,few,TRBJ1-1,-,CASRGGVNTEAFF,TGTGCCAGCAGGGGAGGGGTGAACACTGAAGCTTTCTTT
TRBV5-4,once,TRBJ1-4,-,CASSQRSWGGREKLFF,TGTGCCAGCAGCCAGCGATCTTGGGGGGGTCGGGAAAAACTGTTTTTT
TRBV19,-,TRBJ2-5,TRBD1,CASSIPSTGQLKTQYF,TGTGCCAGTAGTATCCCCTCGACAGGGCAGCTAAAGACCCAGTACTTC
TRBV18,-,TRBJ1-1,-,CASSPSLRDWAFF,TGTGCCAGCTCACCTTCGTTACGGGATTGGGCTTTCTTT